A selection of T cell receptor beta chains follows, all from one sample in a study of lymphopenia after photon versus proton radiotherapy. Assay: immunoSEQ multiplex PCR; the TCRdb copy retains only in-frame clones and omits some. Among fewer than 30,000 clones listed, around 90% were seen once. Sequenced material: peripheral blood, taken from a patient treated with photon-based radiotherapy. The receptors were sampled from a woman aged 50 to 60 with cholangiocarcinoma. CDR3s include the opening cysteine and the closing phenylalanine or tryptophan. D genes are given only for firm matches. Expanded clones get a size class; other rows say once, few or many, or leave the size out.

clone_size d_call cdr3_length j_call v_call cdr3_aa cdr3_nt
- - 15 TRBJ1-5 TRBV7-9 CASSPMGGLGQPQHF TGTGCCAGCAGCCCGATGGGGGGGCTTGGACAGCCCCAGCATTTT
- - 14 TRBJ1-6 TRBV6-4 CASSPTGLNSPLHF TGTGCCAGCAGTCCCACGGGTCTGAATTCACCCCTCCACTTT
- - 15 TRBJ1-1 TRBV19 CASSSLNGDLTEAFF TGTGCCAGTAGCTCCTTAAACGGGGACCTTACTGAAGCTTTCTTT
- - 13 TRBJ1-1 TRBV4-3 CASSRFRDTEAFF TGCGCCAGCAGCCGATTCAGGGATACTGAAGCTTTCTTT
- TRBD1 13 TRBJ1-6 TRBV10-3 CANQDRGDSPLHF TGTGCCAATCAAGACAGGGGGGATTCACCCCTCCACTTT
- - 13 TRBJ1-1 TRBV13 CASSLGYGTEAFF TGTGCCAGCAGCCTAGGCTACGGCACTGAAGCTTTCTTT
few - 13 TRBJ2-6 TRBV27 CASVGFGANVLTF TGTGCCAGCGTGGGCTTTGGGGCCAACGTCCTGACTTTC
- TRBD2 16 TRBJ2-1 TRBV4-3 CASSQGPSGDYNEQFF TGCGCCAGCAGCCAAGGCCCTAGCGGGGACTACAATGAGCAGTTCTTC
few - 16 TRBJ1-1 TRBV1 CTSSRHPGPVNTEAFF TGCACCAGCAGCCGCCACCCTGGACCGGTAAACACTGAAGCTTTCTTT
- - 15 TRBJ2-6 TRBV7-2 CASSSTGSIVNVLTF TGTGCCAGCAGCTCTACAGGGAGTATTGTCAACGTCCTGACTTTC
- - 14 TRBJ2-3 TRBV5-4 CASSPGQSTDTQYF TGTGCCAGCAGCCCTGGACAGAGCACAGATACGCAGTATTTT
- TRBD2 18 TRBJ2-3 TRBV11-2 CASSLAGGTSGGTDTQYF TGTGCCAGCAGCTTAGCTGGAGGGACTAGCGGGGGCACAGATACGCAGTATTTT
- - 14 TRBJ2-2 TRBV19 CAIRRQVNTGELFF TGTGCCATTCGGAGACAGGTGAACACCGGGGAGCTGTTTTTT
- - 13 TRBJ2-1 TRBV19 CASSGGQYNEQFF TGTGCCAGTAGTGGCGGACAGTACAATGAGCAGTTCTTC
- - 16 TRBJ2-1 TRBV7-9 CASSLAAGWTYNEQFF TGTGCCAGCAGCTTAGCGGCAGGTTGGACCTACAATGAGCAGTTCTTC
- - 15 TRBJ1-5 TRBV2 CASSDAGVVNQPQHF TGTGCCAGCAGTGATGCCGGGGTTGTCAATCAGCCCCAGCATTTT
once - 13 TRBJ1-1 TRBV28 CASSSGVNTEAFF TGTGCCAGCAGTTCTGGGGTGAACACTGAAGCTTTCTTT
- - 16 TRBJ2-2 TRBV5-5 CASSPGRRYGTGELFF TGTGCCAGCAGCCCTGGACGGAGGTACGGCACCGGGGAGCTGTTTTTT
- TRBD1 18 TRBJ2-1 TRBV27 CASTPGQAFSSSYNEQFF TGTGCCAGCACCCCAGGACAGGCCTTCTCGAGCTCCTACAATGAGCAGTTCTTC
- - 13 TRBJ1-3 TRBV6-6 CASGPGPGNTIYF TGTGCCAGCGGGCCAGGGCCTGGGAACACCATATATTTT
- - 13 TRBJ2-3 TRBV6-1 CASSRGEWDTQYF TGTGCCAGCAGCAGGGGGGAGTGGGATACGCAGTATTTT
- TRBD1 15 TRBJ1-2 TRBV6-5 CASRTSGQGRGGYTF TGTGCCAGCAGGACCTCGGGACAGGGAAGAGGTGGCTACACCTTC
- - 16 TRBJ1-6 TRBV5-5 CASIRAQGATYSPLHF TGTGCCAGCATTCGAGCCCAGGGCGCGACGTATTCACCCCTCCACTTT
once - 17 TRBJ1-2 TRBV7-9 CASSPQILRDTLYGYTF TGTGCCAGCAGCCCCCAAATACTCCGGGACACTCTCTATGGCTACACCTTC
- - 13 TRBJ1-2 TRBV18 CASSPARGDGYTF TGTGCCAGCTCCCCCGCCAGGGGCGATGGCTACACCTTC
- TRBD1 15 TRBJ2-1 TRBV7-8 CASSPGTGGRNEQFF TGTGCCAGCAGCCCCGGGACAGGGGGAAGGAATGAGCAGTTCTTC
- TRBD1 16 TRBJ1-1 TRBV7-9 CASSLEISGGNTEAFF TGTGCCAGCAGCTTAGAGATATCAGGGGGGAACACTGAAGCTTTCTTT
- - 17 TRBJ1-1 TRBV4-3 CASSQVQGWGLNTEAFF TGCGCCAGCAGCCAGGTACAGGGTTGGGGCTTGAACACTGAAGCTTTCTTT
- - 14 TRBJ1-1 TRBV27 CASSYLNGKTEAFF TGTGCCAGCAGTTACCTCAATGGAAAGACTGAAGCTTTCTTT
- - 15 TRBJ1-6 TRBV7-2 CASSLFGAGNSPLHF TGTGCCAGCAGCTTATTCGGGGCAGGGAATTCACCCCTCCACTTT
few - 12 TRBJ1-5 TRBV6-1 CASTTSNQPQHF TGTGCCAGCACTACAAGCAATCAGCCCCAGCATTTT
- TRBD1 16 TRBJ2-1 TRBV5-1 CASSLEGQGALNEQFF TGCGCCAGCAGTCTTGAGGGACAGGGGGCACTCAATGAGCAGTTCTTC
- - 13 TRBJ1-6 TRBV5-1 CASSEEGNSPLHF TGCGCCAGCAGCGAGGAGGGTAATTCACCCCTCCACTTT
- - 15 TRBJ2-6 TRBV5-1 CASSWGLFGANVLTF TGCGCCAGCAGCTGGGGTCTATTCGGGGCCAACGTCCTGACTTTC
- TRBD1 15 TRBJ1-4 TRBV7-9 CASSLEGTGDEKLFF TGTGCCAGCAGCTTAGAGGGGACAGGGGATGAAAAACTGTTTTTT
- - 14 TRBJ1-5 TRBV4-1 CASSHPDSNQPQHF TGCGCCAGCAGCCACCCGGACAGCAATCAGCCCCAGCATTTT
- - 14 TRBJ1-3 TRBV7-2 CASSLGPDGNTIYF TGTGCCAGCAGCCTCGGTCCCGACGGAAACACCATATATTTT
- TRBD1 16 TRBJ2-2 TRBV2 CASTMGQTLNTGELFF TGTGCCAGTACCATGGGACAGACCTTAAACACCGGGGAGCTGTTTTTT
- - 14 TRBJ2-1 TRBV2 CASSGGYPYNEQFF TGTGCCAGCAGTGGAGGGTACCCCTACAATGAGCAGTTCTTC
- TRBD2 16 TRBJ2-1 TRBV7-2 CASSPRLAGGRNEQFF TGTGCCAGCAGCCCAAGACTAGCGGGGGGGCGGAATGAGCAGTTCTTC
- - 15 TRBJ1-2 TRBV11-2 CASSLLQGWNYGYTF TGTGCCAGCAGCTTATTGCAGGGTTGGAACTATGGCTACACCTTC
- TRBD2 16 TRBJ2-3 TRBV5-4 CASSLRLAGDTDTQYF TGTGCCAGCAGCCTTAGACTAGCGGGGGACACAGATACGCAGTATTTT
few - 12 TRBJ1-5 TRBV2 CASSGGEQPQHF TGTGCCAGCAGTGGGGGGGAGCAGCCCCAGCATTTT
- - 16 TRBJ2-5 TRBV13 CASSLVAGGIQETQYF TGTGCCAGCAGCTTAGTGGCAGGGGGGATCCAAGAGACCCAGTACTTC
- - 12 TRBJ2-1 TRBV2 CASSWASNEQFF TGTGCCAGCAGTTGGGCTAGCAATGAGCAGTTCTTC
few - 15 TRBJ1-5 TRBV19 CASSISTWGNQPQHF TGTGCCAGTAGTATCAGCACTTGGGGCAATCAGCCCCAGCATTTT
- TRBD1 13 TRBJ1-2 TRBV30 CAWMRTGSYGYTF TGTGCCTGGATGAGGACAGGCTCCTATGGCTACACCTTC